The 26 T cell receptor beta chains reported below all come from one sample, sequenced in a study of cytomegalovirus exposure and HLA in healthy donors. The study ran its PCR with 60 Vbeta and 13 Jbeta primers. The method was immunoSEQ multiplex PCR; TCRdb's version includes in-frame clones alone and lacks a portion of them. The sample contains 200,000 to 250,000 clones, roughly 90% of which appear only once. The sample taken for sequencing was PBMCs. These receptors were obtained from a woman aged 18-35 years in good health and CMV-seronegative.

This clone was seen just once. The chain is built from TRBV10-3 and TRBJ1-3, with no clear D. The CDR3 covers 15 residues. V lost 6 bases and J lost 6, with 18 bases in between. Germline CDR1 ENHRY, CDR2 SYGVKD. The CDR3 coding sequence is TGTGCCATCAGCCCGGAGTCCCCACGGGAAAACACCATATATTTT. It specifies CAISPESPRENTIYF.

The chain uses TRBV12-5 and TRBJ2-2; D unclear. The CDR3 covers 13 residues. Trimming shortened V by 3 bases and J by 0 bases, and 2 bases separated the two germline ends. Germline V gene sequence: CDR1 LGHNT, CDR2 FRNRAP. The CDR3, as DNA: TGTGCTAGTGGTTTCTCGAACACCGGGGAGCTGTTTTTT. It encodes CASGFSNTGELFF.

The V and J genes are TRBV10-1 and TRBJ2-5, with TRBD2 identical over 7 bases. Near its end, the DNA agrees better with TRBJ2-7, so the J call may be wrong. Germline-derived CDR1 and CDR2 are WNHNN and SYGVQD (reference sequence). This CDR3 region has 16 residues. CDR3 protein: CASSLSLAVGLDEQYF. The DNA for the CDR3 is TGCGCCAGCAGCCTATCTCTAGCGGTGGGTTTGGACGAGCAGTACTTC.

This CDR3 is CASSLQGMANQPQHF. Written as DNA, the CDR3 is TGTGCCAGCAGCTTACAGGGAATGGCCAATCAGCCCCAGCATTTT. The rearrangement links TRBV7-2 to TRBJ1-5; a possible D gene is TRBD1 (5 bases). The CDR3 length is 15 residues. Trimming cost V 2 bases and J 3 bases, with 11 bases left between them. Looked up from germline, CDR1 is SGHTA and CDR2 is FQGNSA.

V is TRBV9 and J is TRBJ2-2; TRBD2 matches at 13 bases. The V segment lost 2 bases and the J segment 7 bases; nucleotides outside the gene matches: 5. Per the germline V gene, CDR1 is SGDLS and CDR2 is YYNGEE. The CDR3 spans 16 residues. The CDR3 here is CASSVRLAGGIGELFF. In DNA, the CDR3 is TGTGCCAGCAGCGTGAGACTAGCGGGAGGTATCGGGGAGCTGTTTTTT.

This rearrangement joins TRBV27 to TRBJ2-5, with TRBD2 matching 11 bases. The V gene end was trimmed by 9 bases and the J gene end by 4 bases; junction bases not matched to a gene: 1. CDR1 and CDR2 (germline): MNHEY, SMNVEV (reference sequence). The CDR3 length is 12 residues. The CDR3 DNA reads TGTGCCAGTAGCGGGAGGGGAGAGACCCAGTACTTC. It yields the protein CASSGRGETQYF.

This rearrangement joins TRBV4-1 to TRBJ2-7; 12 nucleotides line up with TRBD2. This CDR3 contains 16 residues. Germline V gene data show CDR1 as MGHRA and CDR2 as YSYEKL. The trim removed 4 bases at V and 5 bases at J, leaving 9 bases unmatched. The CDR3 DNA reads TGCGCCAGCAGCCGCCGACTAGCGGGAGTTCTCCACGAGCAGTACTTC. This translates into CASSRRLAGVLHEQYF.

The chain recombines TRBV9 with TRBJ2-7; 11 bases line up with TRBD1. The V gene's germline CDR1 is SGDLS and CDR2 YYNGEE. The length of the CDR3 is 14 residues. Unmatched junction bases numbered 7, after V lost 5 bases and J lost 6 bases. CDR3 in DNA: TGTGCCAGCAGTGGTGGACAGGGGGCGACCGAGCAGTACTTC. It translates to CASSGGQGATEQYF.

This clone showed up just once. This chain uses TRBV5-4 with TRBJ2-5, with TRBD2 matching over 12 bases. Matching the DNA end better, TRBJ2-7 makes the J call doubtful. This CDR3 is built from 15 residues. Germline CDR1 and CDR2: SGHNT and YYREEE (reference sequence). The CDR3 DNA follows: TGTGCCAGCAGCTACCTGACTAGCGGGGGATACGAGCAGTACTTC. Translating gives CASSYLTSGGYEQYF.

This clone has a single count. The gene calls are TRBV15 and TRBJ2-2; 9 bases map to TRBD1. Germline loops: CDR1 LNHNV, CDR2 YYDKDF (reference sequence). This CDR3 comprises 17 residues. The junction had 8 bases not matched to a gene; V was cut back by 0 bases and J by 6 bases. CDR3 DNA: TGTGCCACCAGCAGAGATTTAAAGGGACAGGGTCCCGGGGAGCTGTTTTTT. Protein sequence: CATSRDLKGQGPGELFF.

This chain links TRBV19 with TRBJ1-2; tentative D call: TRBD1 (5 bases). There are 16 residues in the CDR3. V gave up 7 bases and J gave up 0 bases, with 18 bases separating them. Germline CDR1 is LNHDA and CDR2 is SQIVND (reference sequence). CDR3 coding DNA: TGTGCCAGTAAACTGTACCATGGCAGGGCTAACTATGGCTACACCTTC. Translated: CASKLYHGRANYGYTF.

The CDR3 loop reads CATKRSGDFTGELFF. The DNA of the CDR3 is TGTGCCACCAAACGGAGCGGGGACTTCACCGGGGAGCTGTTTTTT. The chain is built from TRBV5-4 and TRBJ2-2; the match to TRBD2 covers 7 bases. The CDR3 spans 15 residues. Per the germline V gene, CDR1 is SGHNT and CDR2 is YYREEE (reference sequence). The V segment lost 9 bases and the J segment 4 bases; nucleotides outside the gene matches: 12.

This chain uses TRBV15 with TRBJ2-7; 7 bases are shared with TRBD2. This CDR3 is built from 14 residues. V dropped 4 bases and J dropped 0; count of bases not matched to a gene: 3. From germline, CDR1 is LNHNV and CDR2 YYDKDF (reference sequence). Here the CDR3 reads CATSKQRGSYEQYF. The CDR3 nucleotides read TGTGCCACCAGCAAGCAGCGGGGCTCCTACGAGCAGTACTTC.

V usage is TRBV7-8 and J usage is TRBJ2-3, with 8 bases fitting TRBD1. V gave up 7 bases and J gave up 1 base; unmatched junction bases: 4. The CDR3 is 14 residues long. Germline V gene lookup returns CDR1 SGHVS and CDR2 FQNEAQ. CDR3 residues: CASTQGAGTDTQYF. Here the CDR3 DNA reads TGTGCCAGCACCCAGGGGGCTGGCACAGATACGCAGTATTTT.

The chain links TRBV27 to TRBJ2-1, with unresolved D. In germline, CDR1 is MNHEY, CDR2 SMNVEV (reference sequence). V dropped 6 bases and J dropped 5 bases, with 8 bases sitting between them. The CDR3 totals 12 residues. The CDR3, as DNA: TGTGCCAGCAGAATAGGAGACAATGAGCAGTTCTTC. This codes for CASRIGDNEQFF.

The CDR3 DNA is TGTGCCAGCAGCGTAGCTGCAGGGAGGGGCTACACCTTC. Translating it yields CASSVAAGRGYTF. The V and J genes are TRBV9 and TRBJ1-2, with a weak D call TRBD1 (5 bases). CDR1 and CDR2 from the germline V gene are SGDLS and YYNGEE. Trimming shortened V by 0 bases and J by 8 bases, and 11 bases separated the two germline ends. The CDR3 is 13 residues long.

On this clone: This sample also contains other DNA sequences that code for the same CDR3. The chain joins TRBV18 to TRBJ2-7; 8 nucleotides line up with TRBD2. The germline V gene has CDR1 KGHSH and CDR2 LQKENI. CDR3 length equals 17 residues. V dropped 5 bases and J dropped 7; count of bases not matched to a gene: 19. Written as DNA, the CDR3 is TGTGCCAGCTCATCGGTCCGGGACTACGGGGGGGCTCGGGAGCAGTACTTC. Its protein product is CASSSVRDYGGAREQYF.

V is TRBV6-5 and J is TRBJ1-2, with 7 bases lining up with TRBD1. This CDR3 has 16 residues. CDR1 and CDR2 from the germline V gene are MNHEY and SVGAGI. V shed 0 bases, J shed 4 bases, and the junction held 8 bases outside the gene matches. As DNA, the CDR3 is TGTGCCAGCAGTTACTCTTCCATCGGGACAGCCTATGGCTACACCTTC. Its translation is CASSYSSIGTAYGYTF.

The chain carries TRBV9 and TRBJ2-3; 10 bases align to TRBD2. V lost 1 base to trimming and J lost 2 bases; unmatched junction nucleotides: 7. The CDR3 is made up of 17 amino acids. Germline CDR1 is SGDLS and CDR2 is YYNGEE. CDR3 region: CASSVKASGSHTDTQYF. The CDR3 nucleotides are TGTGCCAGCAGCGTAAAGGCTAGCGGGAGTCACACAGATACGCAGTATTTT. Drawing the rest from reference TRBV9 and TRBJ2-3, the complete variable domain is DSGVTQTPKHLITATGQRVTLRCSPRSGDLSVYWYQQSLDQGLQFLIQYYNGEERAKGNILERFSAQQFPDLHSELNLSSLELGDSALYFCASSVKASGSHTDTQYFGPGTRLTVL.

This chain connects TRBV9 to TRBJ2-1; 11 nucleotides match TRBD2. The germline V gene encodes CDR1 SGDLS and CDR2 YYNGEE. Unmatched junction bases numbered 7, after V lost 6 bases and J lost 8 bases. The CDR3 sequence is 14 residues long. The CDR3 here is CASNLAGGVDEQFF. The CDR3 DNA reads as TGTGCCAGCAACTTAGCGGGAGGGGTCGATGAGCAGTTCTTC. Full variable domain (rest looked up from reference TRBV9 and TRBJ2-1): DSGVTQTPKHLITATGQRVTLRCSPRSGDLSVYWYQQSLDQGLQFLIQYYNGEERAKGNILERFSAQQFPDLHSELNLSSLELGDSALYFCASNLAGGVDEQFFGPGTRLTVL.

The rearrangement links TRBV7-9 to TRBJ2-7; D uncertain. There are 12 residues in the CDR3. V shed 5 bases and J shed 0 bases, with 5 bases lying between them. CDR1 is SEHNR and CDR2 is FQNEAQ in the germline V gene (reference sequence). CDR3 DNA: TGTGCCAGCAGCGGCAGCTCCTACGAGCAGTACTTC. Translating gives CASSGSSYEQYF.

This clone was observed once. The chain couples TRBV7-2 to TRBJ1-1; maybe TRBD1 (6 bases). Germline values: CDR1 SGHTA, CDR2 FQGNSA. Trimming shortened V by 5 bases and J by 6 bases, and 16 bases separated the two germline ends. The CDR3 is 14 amino acids. CDR3 coding DNA: TGTGCCAGCAGCACGAACAGGGCGGGAGCTGAAGCTTTCTTT. Amino acids: CASSTNRAGAEAFF.

The chain joins TRBV6-6 to TRBJ1-5; 10 bases fit TRBD1. Germline loops: CDR1 MNHNY, CDR2 SVGAGI (reference sequence). V dropped 0 bases and J dropped 4; count of bases not matched to a gene: 3. CDR3 length: 16 amino acids. The CDR3 here is CASSYSWTGGNQPQHF. The DNA for the CDR3 is TGTGCCAGCAGTTACTCGTGGACAGGGGGGAATCAGCCCCAGCATTTT.

This clone was counted once. V gene TRBV5-1 combines with J gene TRBJ1-1; 8 bases map to TRBD1. The CDR3 spans 14 residues. With V trimmed by 4 bases and J by 4 bases, 6 bases remained unmatched. Per the germline V gene, CDR1 is SGHRS and CDR2 is YFSETQ. The CDR3 sequence is CASSVGQGGTEAFF. The CDR3 DNA follows: TGCGCCAGCAGCGTAGGACAGGGAGGCACTGAAGCTTTCTTT.

The chain combines TRBV15 with TRBJ2-6; no definite D call. Per germline, CDR1 LNHNV and CDR2 YYDKDF (reference sequence). The CDR3 consists of 16 residues. V was cut by 0 bases and J by 0 bases, with 6 bases left in between. The CDR3 region is CATSRDRSSGANVLTF. The CDR3 DNA follows: TGTGCCACCAGCAGAGATCGGAGCTCTGGGGCCAACGTCCTGACTTTC.

The V call is TRBV30, the J call TRBJ2-7, with 11 bases that match TRBD2. V dropped 4 bases and J dropped 3; count of bases not matched to a gene: 5. Germline V gene data show CDR1 as GTSNPN and CDR2 as SVGIG (reference sequence). The CDR3 has 14 amino acids. Written as DNA, the CDR3 is TGTGCCTGGACGGGTCTAGCGGGAGGCTACGAGCAGTACTTC. Amino acid sequence: CAWTGLAGGYEQYF.